A single sample gave rise to the 23 T cell receptor beta chains below, sequenced in a study of T cell responses to AZD1222 COVID-19 vaccine. TCRdb's copy holds only in-frame clones and misses some; the assay was immunoSEQ multiplex PCR. The sample has around 92,000 clones, roughly nine tenths seen once. The specimen comprised peripheral blood, sampled on day 0 of AZD1222 vaccination. The origin of the receptors is an adult in good health.

V usage is TRBV5-8 and J usage is TRBJ1-2; D might be TRBD1 (5 bases). Germline V CDR1 and CDR2: SGHTS, YDEGEE. Trimming pared 0 bases from V and 0 bases from J, leaving 6 bases between. The CDR3 has 14 amino acids. The CDR3 protein is CASSLARANYGYTF. The CDR3 DNA is TGTGCCAGCAGCTTGGCCAGGGCTAACTATGGCTACACCTTC.

The chain is built from TRBV7-2 and TRBJ1-1; 7 bases fit TRBD1. The V segment lost 4 bases and the J segment 4 bases; nucleotides outside the gene matches: 12. CDR3 size: 16 residues. From germline, CDR1 is SGHTA and CDR2 FQGNSA. Here the CDR3 reads CASSSSTYTGATEAFF. In nucleotides, the CDR3 is TGTGCCAGCAGCTCGAGTACTTATACAGGGGCCACTGAAGCTTTCTTT.

The chain recombines TRBV28 with TRBJ1-3, with D hard to call. The length of the CDR3 is 13 residues. V was cut by 6 bases and J by 6 bases, with 12 bases left in between. Germline V lookup: CDR1 MDHEN, CDR2 SYDVKM. The CDR3 loop is CASSSGSINTIYF. In DNA, the CDR3 is TGTGCCAGCAGCTCCGGATCGATAAACACCATATATTTT. Looking up the rest from reference TRBV28 and TRBJ1-3 gives the full variable domain: DVKVTQSSRYLVKRTGEKVFLECVQDMDHENMFWYRQDPGLGLRLIYFSYDVKMKEKGDIPEGYSVSREKKERFSLILESASTNQTSMYLCASSSGSINTIYFGEGSWLTVV.

The gene calls are TRBV20-1 and TRBJ1-4; D is possibly TRBD1 (6 bases). Trimming removed 7 bases at V and 6 bases at J, with 9 bases between. Germline V lookup: CDR1 DFQATT, CDR2 SNEGSKA (reference sequence). The CDR3 extends over 11 amino acids. CDR3 nucleotides: TGCAGTGGGGGGCGCGATGAAAAACTGTTTTTT. Its translation is CSGGRDEKLFF.

The table lists this clone with a count of one. The chain employs TRBV12-5 and TRBJ1-1, with a weak D call TRBD1 (5 bases). The CDR3 loop spans 14 amino acids. In germline, CDR1 is LGHNT, CDR2 FRNRAP. Trimming shortened V by 7 bases and J by 11 bases, and 23 bases separated the two germline ends. The CDR3 DNA reads TGTGCTAGTGACAAAAGTCCCGGCAGGGCGGGGGCTTTCTTT. Translated, it gives CASDKSPGRAGAFF. Together with reference TRBV12-5 and TRBJ1-1, the CDR3 gives the full variable domain: DARVTQTPRHKVTEMGQEVTMRCQPILGHNTVFWYRQTMMQGLELLAYFRNRAPLDDSGMPKDRFSAEMPDATLATLKIQPSEPRDSAVYFCASDKSPGRAGAFFGQGTRLTVV.

CDR3 in DNA: TGCGCCAGCAGCTGGTGGACAGGGGATGACTATGGCTACACCTTC. Encoded protein: CASSWWTGDDYGYTF. J is TRBJ1-2 and V is TRBV5-1; the match to TRBD1 covers 9 bases. The germline V gene encodes CDR1 SGHRS and CDR2 YFSETQ. After removal of 3 bases from V and 3 bases from J, the junction contained 6 bases not matched to a gene. The CDR3 is 15 amino acids.

The rearrangement joins TRBV7-8 to TRBJ2-1; a weak D match, TRBD2 (6 bases). V lost 5 bases, J lost 11 bases, and 10 bases lay in between. CDR1 is SGHVS and CDR2 is FQNEAQ in the germline V gene. The CDR3 contains 11 residues. For the CDR3, the DNA is TGTGCCAGCAGCCCGGCGGGACAGCAGTTCTTC. Amino acid sequence: CASSPAGQQFF.

The rearrangement links TRBV28 to TRBJ2-5, with TRBD2 matching over 8 bases. CDR1 is MDHEN, CDR2 SYDVKM, per germline. CDR3 size: 14 residues. V lost 5 bases to trimming and J lost 5 bases; unmatched junction nucleotides: 7. The CDR3 region is CASSTPGRVETQYF. The CDR3 DNA sequence: TGTGCCAGCAGTACTCCCGGGAGGGTCGAGACCCAGTACTTC.

A single count supports this clone. This sequence joins TRBV19 and TRBJ1-1; tentative D call: TRBD1 (5 bases). Trimming took off 6 bases at V and 0 bases at J, with 8 bases between the two ends. Germline V gene sequence: CDR1 LNHDA, CDR2 SQIVND (reference sequence). The CDR3 totals 13 residues. The CDR3 reads CASRWGMNTEAFF. The CDR3 bases are TGTGCCAGTAGATGGGGGATGAACACTGAAGCTTTCTTT.

V is TRBV5-1 and J is TRBJ1-2; perhaps TRBD1 as D (5 bases). V was cut by 4 bases and J by 0 bases, with 10 bases left in between. This CDR3 is 14 amino acids long. Germline loops: CDR1 SGHRS, CDR2 YFSETQ. CDR3 bases: TGCGCCAGCAGCGGGGCAGGTGCTAACTATGGCTACACCTTC. Its protein product is CASSGAGANYGYTF. The full variable domain, in which reference TRBV5-1 and TRBJ1-2 provide the parts outside the CDR3, is KAGVTQTPRYLIKTRGQQVTLSCSPISGHRSVSWYQQTPGQGLQFLFEYFSETQRNKGNFPGRFSGRQFSNSRSEMNVSTLELGDSALYLCASSGAGANYGYTFGSGTRLTVV.

The gene calls are TRBV9 and TRBJ1-4; D is ambiguous. Trimming removed 7 bases from V and 0 bases from J, with 7 bases in between. The CDR3 length is 13 residues. Germline V CDR1 and CDR2: SGDLS, YYNGEE. The CDR3, as DNA: TGTGCCAGCGGAGGTGCAACTAATGAAAAACTGTTTTTT. It codes for CASGGATNEKLFF.

CDR3 bases: TGTGCCAGCAGTTCGTACGGGACAGGATATGGCTACACCTTC. This translates into CASSSYGTGYGYTF. The J gene is TRBJ1-2, the V gene TRBV27, with 8 bases that match TRBD1. CDR1 is MNHEY, CDR2 SMNVEV, per germline (reference sequence). Trimming removed 4 bases from V and 5 bases from J; junction bases left unmatched: 6. CDR3 size: 14 residues.

The chain is built from TRBV7-8 and TRBJ1-3; D not resolved. V was trimmed by 2 bases and J by 0 bases, leaving 11 bases between them. The CDR3 is 16 amino acids. CDR1 and CDR2 from the germline V gene are SGHVS and FQNEAQ. The CDR3 region is CASSLKGGLSGNTIYF. In DNA, the CDR3 is TGTGCCAGCAGCTTAAAGGGCGGTCTCTCTGGAAACACCATATATTTT.

For this clone: Relative to the germline gene, one junction end is altered; a read error may explain this. V gene TRBV18 combines with J gene TRBJ2-1; 11 bases map to TRBD1. CDR1 KGHSH and CDR2 LQKENI come from the germline V gene. CDR3 length equals 15 residues. The DNA of the CDR3 is TGTGCCAGCTTACCAGGACAGGGGGCATTCGATGAGCAGTTCTTC. This gives the protein CASLPGQGAFDEQFF.

This chain links TRBV27 with TRBJ1-2, with TRBD1 matching 11 bases. This CDR3 is built from 15 residues. Germline V gives CDR1 MNHEY, CDR2 SMNVEV (reference sequence). J gave up 7 bases and V 5 bases, and 9 bases lay outside the gene matches. The CDR3 bases are TGTGCCAGCAGTCTAACCGGGACAGGGGGAAGTGGCTACACCTTC. Protein sequence: CASSLTGTGGSGYTF.

The rearrangement links TRBV13 to TRBJ2-3; TRBD1 aligns across 9 bases. Per germline, CDR1 PRHDT and CDR2 FYEKMQ (reference sequence). Trimming at V came to 5 bases and at J to 4 bases, leaving 16 bases not matched to a gene. The CDR3 has 18 residues. The DNA of the CDR3 is TGTGCCAGCAGCCCCCGGACAGGGGAGCGGGGAAGGGCAGATACGCAGTATTTT. Its protein product is CASSPRTGERGRADTQYF.

The genes are TRBV5-1 and TRBJ2-7; D remains ambiguous. Trimming took 2 bases from V and 5 from J, leaving 14 bases between them. CDR3 length: 14 residues. Germline V gives CDR1 SGHRS, CDR2 YFSETQ. CDR3 DNA: TGCGCCAGCAGCTTACAAGGGTTAATTCACGAGCAGTACTTC. This gives the protein CASSLQGLIHEQYF. The whole variable domain, filled in from reference TRBV5-1 and TRBJ2-7, reads KAGVTQTPRYLIKTRGQQVTLSCSPISGHRSVSWYQQTPGQGLQFLFEYFSETQRNKGNFPGRFSGRQFSNSRSEMNVSTLELGDSALYLCASSLQGLIHEQYFGPGTRLTVT.

This chain connects TRBV9 to TRBJ1-5; 7 bases are shared with TRBD1. J lost 6 bases, V lost 0 bases, and 9 bases had no gene match. The CDR3 is 16 amino acids. CDR1 SGDLS and CDR2 YYNGEE come from the germline V gene. The CDR3 loop is CASSVGDTGVTQPQHF. The CDR3 nucleotides are TGTGCCAGCAGCGTAGGGGACACAGGGGTTACTCAGCCCCAGCATTTT.

The V gene is TRBV3-1 (or the pseudogene TRBV3-2), the J gene TRBJ2-5; 9 bases match TRBD2. Germline CDR1 is LGHDT and CDR2 is YNNKEL (reference sequence). The CDR3 is made up of 16 amino acids. J gave up 0 bases and V 4 bases, and 6 bases lay outside the gene matches. DNA for the CDR3: TGTGCCAGCAGCCCCCGGGTAGCGGGGGACCAAGAGACCCAGTACTTC. Translation gives CASSPRVAGDQETQYF.

This clone appeared once. This chain uses TRBV7-9 with TRBJ1-2; D unclear. The CDR3 extends over 14 amino acids. Germline V gene sequence: CDR1 SEHNR, CDR2 FQNEAQ (reference sequence). The germline V and J ends were trimmed by 6 bases and 5 bases, with 16 bases remaining between them. CDR3 DNA: TGTGCCAGCAGTAACCCCACGGTCGGATATGGCTACACCTTC. Translating it yields CASSNPTVGYGYTF. Looking up the rest from reference TRBV7-9 and TRBJ1-2 gives the full variable domain: DTGVSQNPRHKITKRGQNVTFRCDPISEHNRLYWYRQTLGQGPEFLTYFQNEAQLEKSRLLSDRFSAERPKGSFSTLEIQRTEQGDSAMYLCASSNPTVGYGYTFGSGTRLTVV.

This chain joins TRBV9 and TRBJ2-2; 10 nucleotides align to TRBD1. CDR1 and CDR2 from the germline V gene are SGDLS and YYNGEE. The ends lost 7 bases at V and 5 bases at J; junction bases unmatched: 5. The CDR3 sequence is 14 residues long. For the CDR3, the DNA is TGTGCCAGCGGGGACAGGGGTCGGACCGGGGAGCTGTTTTTT. Its translation is CASGDRGRTGELFF. The full variable domain, in which reference TRBV9 and TRBJ2-2 provide the parts outside the CDR3, is DSGVTQTPKHLITATGQRVTLRCSPRSGDLSVYWYQQSLDQGLQFLIQYYNGEERAKGNILERFSAQQFPDLHSELNLSSLELGDSALYFCASGDRGRTGELFFGEGSRLTVL.

This clone was seen a single time. CDR3 sequence (DNA): TGTGCCAGCAGTTTAGTGTTGGGAGACAGATACGAGCAGTACTTC. Translated, it gives CASSLVLGDRYEQYF. The J gene is TRBJ2-7, the V gene TRBV27; the D call may be TRBD1 or TRBD2 (5 bases each). This CDR3 is 15 amino acids long. V was cut by 2 bases and J by 4 bases, with 15 bases left in between. CDR1 MNHEY and CDR2 SMNVEV come from the germline V gene (reference sequence).

The genes are TRBV19 and TRBJ1-5; TRBD1 matches at 7 bases. Germline CDR1 LNHDA, CDR2 SQIVND (reference sequence). This CDR3 contains 16 residues. V was clipped by 6 bases and J by 1 base; unmatched bases: 9. CDR3 amino acids: CASSRLGGSSNQPQHF. The DNA of the CDR3 is TGTGCCAGTAGCCGCCTAGGGGGCAGCAGCAATCAGCCCCAGCATTTT.